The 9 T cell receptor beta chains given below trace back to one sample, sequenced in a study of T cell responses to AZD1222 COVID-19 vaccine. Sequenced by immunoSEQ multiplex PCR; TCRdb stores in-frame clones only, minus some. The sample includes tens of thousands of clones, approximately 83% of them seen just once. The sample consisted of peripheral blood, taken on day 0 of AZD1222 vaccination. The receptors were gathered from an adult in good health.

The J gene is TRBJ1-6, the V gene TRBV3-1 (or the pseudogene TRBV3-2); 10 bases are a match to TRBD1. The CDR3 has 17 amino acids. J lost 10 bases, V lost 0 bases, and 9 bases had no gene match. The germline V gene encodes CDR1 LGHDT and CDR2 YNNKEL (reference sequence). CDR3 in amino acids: CASSQDLAGTGASPLHF. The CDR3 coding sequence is TGTGCCAGCAGCCAAGATTTAGCGGGGACAGGGGCGTCACCCCTCCACTTT.

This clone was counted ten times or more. CDR3 bases: TGTGCCAGCAGCTTAGCCCAGGGTCCACCCTACGAGCAGTACTTC. It yields the protein CASSLAQGPPYEQYF. The J gene is TRBJ2-7, the V gene TRBV7-2, with a possible D match to TRBD1 (5 bases). Germline V CDR1 and CDR2: SGHTA, FQGNSA. Trimming pared 0 bases from V and 2 bases from J, leaving 11 bases between. This CDR3 region has 15 residues.

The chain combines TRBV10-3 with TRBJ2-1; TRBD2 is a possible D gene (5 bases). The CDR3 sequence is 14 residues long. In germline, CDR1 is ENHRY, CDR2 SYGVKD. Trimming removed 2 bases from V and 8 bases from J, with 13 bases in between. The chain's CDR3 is CAISEGFSVDEQFF. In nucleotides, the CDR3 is TGTGCCATCAGTGAGGGTTTTAGCGTCGATGAGCAGTTCTTC.

The CDR3 DNA sequence: TGTGCCAGTAGTCCAGATACAGGGAACTATGGCTACACCTTC. Its translation: CASSPDTGNYGYTF. This chain joins TRBV19 and TRBJ1-2; a weak D match, TRBD1 (6 bases). The CDR3 sequence is 14 residues long. V was cut by 5 bases and J by 2 bases, with 12 bases left in between. The germline V gene encodes CDR1 LNHDA and CDR2 SQIVND (reference sequence).

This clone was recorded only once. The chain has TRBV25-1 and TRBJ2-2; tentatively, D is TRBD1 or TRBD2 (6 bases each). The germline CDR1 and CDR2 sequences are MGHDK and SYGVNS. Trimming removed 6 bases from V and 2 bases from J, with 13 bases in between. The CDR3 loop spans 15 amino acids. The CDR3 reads CASRGGGANTGELFF. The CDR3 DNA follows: TGTGCCAGCAGAGGAGGGGGAGCCAACACCGGGGAGCTGTTTTTT.

The CDR3 loop is CASTSVGGQVYGYTF. The CDR3 DNA reads as TGTGCCAGCACCTCCGTGGGGGGGCAGGTCTATGGCTACACCTTC. The chain joins TRBV7-2 to TRBJ1-2; D is perhaps TRBD1 (6 bases). This CDR3 contains 15 residues. The germline gives CDR1 SGHTA, CDR2 FQGNSA. The ends were cut back, 7 bases at V and 4 bases at J, with 19 bases in the middle. The whole variable domain, remainder taken from reference TRBV7-2 and TRBJ1-2, is GAGVSQSPSNKVTEKGKDVELRCDPISGHTALYWYRQSLGQGLEFLIYFQGNSAPDKSGLPSDRFSAERTGGSVSTLTIQRTQQEDSAVYLCASTSVGGQVYGYTFGSGTRLTVV.

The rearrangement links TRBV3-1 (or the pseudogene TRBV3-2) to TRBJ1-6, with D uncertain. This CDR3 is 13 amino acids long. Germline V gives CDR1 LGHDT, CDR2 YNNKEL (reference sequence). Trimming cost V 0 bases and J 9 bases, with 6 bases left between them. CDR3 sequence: CASSQEEGSPLHF. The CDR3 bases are TGTGCCAGCAGCCAAGAGGAGGGTTCACCCCTCCACTTT.

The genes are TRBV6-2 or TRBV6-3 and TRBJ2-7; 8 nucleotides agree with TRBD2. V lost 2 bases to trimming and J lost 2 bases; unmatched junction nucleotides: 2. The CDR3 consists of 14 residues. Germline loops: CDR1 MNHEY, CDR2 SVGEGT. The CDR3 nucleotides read TGTGCCAGCAGTTACCCGGGACTAGCCTACGAGCAGTACTTC. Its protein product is CASSYPGLAYEQYF.

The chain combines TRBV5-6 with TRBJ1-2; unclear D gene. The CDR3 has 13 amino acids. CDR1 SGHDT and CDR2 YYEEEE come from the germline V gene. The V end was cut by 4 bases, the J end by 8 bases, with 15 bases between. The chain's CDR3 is CASSLLVAIGYTF. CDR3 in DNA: TGTGCCAGCAGCCTCCTAGTTGCTATCGGCTACACCTTC. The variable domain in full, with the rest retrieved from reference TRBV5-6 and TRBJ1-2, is DAGVTQSPTHLIKTRGQQVTLRCSPKSGHDTVSWYQQALGQGPQFIFQYYEEEERQRGNFPDRFSGHQFPNYSSELNVNALLLGDSALYLCASSLLVAIGYTFGSGTRLTVV.